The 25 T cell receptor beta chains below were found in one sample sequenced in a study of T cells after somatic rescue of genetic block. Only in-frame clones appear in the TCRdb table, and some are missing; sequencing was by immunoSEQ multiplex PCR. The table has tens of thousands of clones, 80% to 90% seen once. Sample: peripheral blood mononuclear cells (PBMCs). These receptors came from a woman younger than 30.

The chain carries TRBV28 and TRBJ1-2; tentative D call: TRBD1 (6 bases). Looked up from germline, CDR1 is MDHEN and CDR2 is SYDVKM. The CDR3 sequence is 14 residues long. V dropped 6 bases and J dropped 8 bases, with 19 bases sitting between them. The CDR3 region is CASSINGGYRGYTF. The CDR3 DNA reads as TGTGCCAGCAGCATTAACGGGGGCTATAGAGGCTACACCTTC.

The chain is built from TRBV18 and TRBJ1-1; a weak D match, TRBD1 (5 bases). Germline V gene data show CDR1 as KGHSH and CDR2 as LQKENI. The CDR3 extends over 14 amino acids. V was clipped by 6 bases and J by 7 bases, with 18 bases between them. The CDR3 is CASSSERDASEAFF. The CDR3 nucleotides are TGTGCCAGCTCGTCAGAGAGGGACGCAAGTGAAGCTTTCTTT.

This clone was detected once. The CDR3 DNA reads as TGTGCCAGCAGGGGACACCTGGGCTTCACCATATATTTT. Translation gives CASRGHLGFTIYF. This chain connects TRBV6-5 to TRBJ1-3, with D perhaps matching TRBD1 (6 bases). V was trimmed by 6 bases and J by 9 bases, leaving 15 bases between them. The germline V gene encodes CDR1 MNHEY and CDR2 SVGAGI. The CDR3 loop spans 13 amino acids.

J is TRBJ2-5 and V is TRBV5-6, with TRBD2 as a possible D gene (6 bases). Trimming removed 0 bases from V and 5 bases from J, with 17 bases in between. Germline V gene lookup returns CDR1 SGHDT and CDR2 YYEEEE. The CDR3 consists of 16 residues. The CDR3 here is CASSLAGVSRSETQYF. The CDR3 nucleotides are TGTGCCAGCAGCTTGGCGGGAGTCTCTAGGTCCGAGACCCAGTACTTC.

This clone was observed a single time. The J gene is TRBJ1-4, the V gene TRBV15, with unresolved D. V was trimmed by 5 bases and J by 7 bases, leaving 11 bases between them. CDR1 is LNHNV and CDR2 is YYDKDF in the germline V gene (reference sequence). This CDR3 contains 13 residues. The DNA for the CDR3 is TGTGCCACCAGCCCAAGGACCCGTGAAAAACTGTTTTTT. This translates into CATSPRTREKLFF. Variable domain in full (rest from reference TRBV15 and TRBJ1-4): DAMVIQNPRYQVTQFGKPVTLSCSQTLNHNVMYWYQQKSSQAPKLLFHYYDKDFNNEADTPDNFQSRRPNTSFCFLDIRSPGLGDTAMYLCATSPRTREKLFFGSGTQLSVL.

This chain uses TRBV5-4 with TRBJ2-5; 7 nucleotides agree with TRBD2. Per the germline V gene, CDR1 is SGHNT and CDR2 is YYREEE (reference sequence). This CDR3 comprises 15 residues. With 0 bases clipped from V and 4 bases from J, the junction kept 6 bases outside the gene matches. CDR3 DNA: TGTGCCAGCAGCTTGGGCGGGAGTTATCGAGAGACCCAGTACTTC. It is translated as CASSLGGSYRETQYF.

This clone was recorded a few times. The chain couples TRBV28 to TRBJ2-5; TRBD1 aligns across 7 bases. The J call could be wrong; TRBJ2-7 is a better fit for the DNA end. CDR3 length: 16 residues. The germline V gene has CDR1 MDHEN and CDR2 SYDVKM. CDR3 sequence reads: CASSPLHRGSSYEQYF. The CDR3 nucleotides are TGTGCCAGCAGTCCACTACACAGGGGTAGCTCCTACGAGCAGTACTTC.

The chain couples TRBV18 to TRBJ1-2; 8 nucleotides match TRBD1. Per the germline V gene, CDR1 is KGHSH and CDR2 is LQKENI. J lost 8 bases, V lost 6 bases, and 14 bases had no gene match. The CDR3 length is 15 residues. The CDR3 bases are TGTGCCAGCTCCCCCGGACAGGGAGGTTCGTGGGGCTACACCTTC. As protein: CASSPGQGGSWGYTF.

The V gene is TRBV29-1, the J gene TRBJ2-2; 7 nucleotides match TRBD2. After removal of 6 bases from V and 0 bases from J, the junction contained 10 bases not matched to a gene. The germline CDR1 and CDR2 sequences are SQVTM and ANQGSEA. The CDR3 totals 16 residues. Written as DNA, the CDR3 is TGCAGCGTAGTGGGTACTAGCGTACCGAACACCGGGGAGCTGTTTTTT. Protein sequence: CSVVGTSVPNTGELFF.

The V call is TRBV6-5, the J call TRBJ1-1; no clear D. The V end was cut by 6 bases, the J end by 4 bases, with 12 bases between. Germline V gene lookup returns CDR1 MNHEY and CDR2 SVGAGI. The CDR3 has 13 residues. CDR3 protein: CASSDGSFTEAFF. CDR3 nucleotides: TGTGCCAGCAGCGACGGTAGTTTCACTGAAGCTTTCTTT.

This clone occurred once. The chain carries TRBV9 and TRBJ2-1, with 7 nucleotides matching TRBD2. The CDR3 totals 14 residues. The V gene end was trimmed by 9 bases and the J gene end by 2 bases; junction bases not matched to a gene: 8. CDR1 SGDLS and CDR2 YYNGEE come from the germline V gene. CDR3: CATARDYTYNEQFF. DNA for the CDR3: TGTGCCACCGCCCGGGACTACACCTACAATGAGCAGTTCTTC.

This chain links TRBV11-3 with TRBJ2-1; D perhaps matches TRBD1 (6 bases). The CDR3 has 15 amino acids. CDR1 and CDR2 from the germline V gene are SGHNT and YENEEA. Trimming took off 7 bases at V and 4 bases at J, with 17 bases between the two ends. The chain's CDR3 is CASNTFKGVYNEQFF. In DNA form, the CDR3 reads TGTGCCAGCAACACTTTCAAGGGGGTGTACAATGAGCAGTTCTTC. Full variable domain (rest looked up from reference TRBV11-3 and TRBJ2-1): EAGVVQSPRYKIIEKKQPVAFWCNPISGHNTLYWYLQNLGQGPELLIRYENEEAVDDSQLPKDRFSAERLKGVDSTLKIQPAELGDSAVYLCASNTFKGVYNEQFFGPGTRLTVL.

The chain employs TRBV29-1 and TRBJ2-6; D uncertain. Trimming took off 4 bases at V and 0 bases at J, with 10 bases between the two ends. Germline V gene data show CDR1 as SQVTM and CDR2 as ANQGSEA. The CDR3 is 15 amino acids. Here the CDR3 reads CSVVLVSSGANVLTF. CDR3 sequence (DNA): TGCAGCGTTGTGTTGGTCAGCTCTGGGGCCAACGTCCTGACTTTC. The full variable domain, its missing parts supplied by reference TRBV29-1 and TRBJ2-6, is SAVISQKPSRDICQRGTSLTIQCQVDSQVTMMFWYRQQPGQSLTLIATANQGSEATYESGFVIDKFPISRPNLTFSTLTVSNMSPEDSSIYLCSVVLVSSGANVLTFGAGSRLTVL.

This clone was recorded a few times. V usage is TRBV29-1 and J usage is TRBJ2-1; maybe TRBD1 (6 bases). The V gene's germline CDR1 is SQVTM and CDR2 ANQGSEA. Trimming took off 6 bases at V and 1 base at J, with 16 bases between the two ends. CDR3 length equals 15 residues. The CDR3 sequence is CSVQIGGSSYNEQFF. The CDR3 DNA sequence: TGCAGCGTACAAATAGGGGGTTCATCCTACAATGAGCAGTTCTTC.

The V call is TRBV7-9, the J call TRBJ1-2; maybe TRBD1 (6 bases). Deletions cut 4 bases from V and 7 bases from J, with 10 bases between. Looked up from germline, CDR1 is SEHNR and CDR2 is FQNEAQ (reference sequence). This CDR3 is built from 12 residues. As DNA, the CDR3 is TGTGCCAGCAGCTCGACAGGTGGTGGCTACACCTTC. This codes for CASSSTGGGYTF.

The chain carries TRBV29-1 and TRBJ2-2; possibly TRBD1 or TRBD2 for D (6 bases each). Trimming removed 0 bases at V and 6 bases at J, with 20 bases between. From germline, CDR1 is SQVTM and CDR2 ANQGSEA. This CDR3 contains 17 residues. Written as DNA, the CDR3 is TGCAGCGTTGAAGATAGGGGGGAGCCACCCATAGCCGGGGAGCTGTTTTTT. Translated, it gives CSVEDRGEPPIAGELFF.

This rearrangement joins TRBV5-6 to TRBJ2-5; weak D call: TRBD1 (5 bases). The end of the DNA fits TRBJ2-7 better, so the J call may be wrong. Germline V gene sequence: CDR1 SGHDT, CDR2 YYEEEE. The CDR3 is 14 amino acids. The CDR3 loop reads CASSLVGPSYEQYF. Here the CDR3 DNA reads TGTGCCAGCAGCTTGGTGGGGCCATCCTACGAGCAGTACTTC.

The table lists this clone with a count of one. This CDR3 reads CASSLPGQGYGTDTQYF. Here the CDR3 DNA reads TGTGCCAGCAGTCTACCGGGACAGGGTTACGGCACAGATACGCAGTATTTT. This rearrangement joins TRBV27 to TRBJ2-3; 9 nucleotides align to TRBD1. Germline values: CDR1 MNHEY, CDR2 SMNVEV (reference sequence). V was clipped by 5 bases and J by 1 base; unmatched bases: 10. CDR3 length equals 17 residues.

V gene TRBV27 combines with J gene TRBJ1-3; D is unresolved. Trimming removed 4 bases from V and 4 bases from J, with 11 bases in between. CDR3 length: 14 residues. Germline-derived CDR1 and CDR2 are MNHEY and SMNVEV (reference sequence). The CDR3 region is CASSSPLRGNTIYF. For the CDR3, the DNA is TGTGCCAGCAGTTCCCCTCTGCGAGGAAACACCATATATTTT.

The CDR3 DNA is TGTGCCAGCAGCCCACGACAGGGCTTGGGGCAGTTCTTC. Its translation is CASSPRQGLGQFF. This rearrangement joins TRBV5-4 to TRBJ2-1; the match to TRBD1 covers 7 bases. Germline V gives CDR1 SGHNT, CDR2 YYREEE (reference sequence). V lost 4 bases, J lost 12 bases, and 10 bases stayed unmatched. This CDR3 contains 13 residues. Combining the CDR3 with reference TRBV5-4 and TRBJ2-1 gives the whole variable domain ETGVTQSPTHLIKTRGQQVTLRCSSQSGHNTVSWYQQALGQGPQFIFQYYREEENGRGNFPPRFSGLQFPNYSSELNVNALELDDSALYLCASSPRQGLGQFFGPGTRLTVL.

Here the CDR3 reads CASSLPRGAETQYF. CDR3 sequence (DNA): TGTGCCAGCAGCCTCCCCCGGGGTGCAGAGACCCAGTACTTC. J is TRBJ2-5 and V is TRBV11-3; TRBD2 might be the D (5 bases). There are 14 residues in the CDR3. V was pared by 5 bases and J by 4 bases, with 14 bases between. Germline lookup yields CDR1 SGHNT and CDR2 YENEEA. The full variable domain, completed using reference TRBV11-3 and TRBJ2-5, is EAGVVQSPRYKIIEKKQPVAFWCNPISGHNTLYWYLQNLGQGPELLIRYENEEAVDDSQLPKDRFSAERLKGVDSTLKIQPAELGDSAVYLCASSLPRGAETQYFGPGTRLLVL.

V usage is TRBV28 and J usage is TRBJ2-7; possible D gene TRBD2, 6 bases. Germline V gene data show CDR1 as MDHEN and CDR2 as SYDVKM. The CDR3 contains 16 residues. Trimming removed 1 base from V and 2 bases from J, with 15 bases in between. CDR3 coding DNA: TGTGCCAGCAGTTTATCCGGGGGAGGTAGCACCTACGAGCAGTACTTC. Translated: CASSLSGGGSTYEQYF.

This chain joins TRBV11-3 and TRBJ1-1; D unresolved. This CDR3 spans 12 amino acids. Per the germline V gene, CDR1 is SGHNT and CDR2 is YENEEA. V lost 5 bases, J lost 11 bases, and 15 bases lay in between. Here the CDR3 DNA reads TGTGCCAGCAGCCCCCGCCGGGATCGTGCTTTCTTT. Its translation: CASSPRRDRAFF.

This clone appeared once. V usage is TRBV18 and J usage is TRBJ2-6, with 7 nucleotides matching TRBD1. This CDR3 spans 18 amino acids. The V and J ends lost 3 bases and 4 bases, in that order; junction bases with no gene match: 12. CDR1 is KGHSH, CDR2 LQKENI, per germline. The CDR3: CASSPGLRGRLGANVLTF. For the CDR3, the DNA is TGTGCCAGCTCACCGGGATTGAGGGGGCGTCTCGGGGCCAACGTCCTGACTTTC.

CDR3 in amino acids: CASSETDGSYEQYF. In nucleotides, the CDR3 is TGTGCCAGCAGTGAGACGGACGGATCCTACGAGCAGTACTTC. The chain has TRBV2 and TRBJ2-7; D is unresolved. V was cut by 3 bases and J by 1 base, with 10 bases left in between. The CDR3 is 14 residues long. Germline CDR1 SNHLY, CDR2 FYNNEI. Together with reference TRBV2 and TRBJ2-7, the CDR3 gives the full variable domain: EPEVTQTPSHQVTQMGQEVILRCVPISNHLYFYWYRQILGQKVEFLVSFYNNEISEKSEIFDDQFSVERPDGSNFTLKIRSTKLEDSAMYFCASSETDGSYEQYFGPGTRLTVT.